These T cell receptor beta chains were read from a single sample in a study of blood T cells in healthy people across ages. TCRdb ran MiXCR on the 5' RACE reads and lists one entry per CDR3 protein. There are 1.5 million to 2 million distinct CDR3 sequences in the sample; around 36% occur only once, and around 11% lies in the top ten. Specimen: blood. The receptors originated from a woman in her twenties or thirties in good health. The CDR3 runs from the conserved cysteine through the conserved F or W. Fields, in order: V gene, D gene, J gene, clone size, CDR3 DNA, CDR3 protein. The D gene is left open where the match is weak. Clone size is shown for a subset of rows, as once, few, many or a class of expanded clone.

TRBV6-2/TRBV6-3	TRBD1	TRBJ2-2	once	TGTGCCAGCAGTCAGGGACAGGGGGCCGGGGAGCTGTTTTTT	CASSQGQGAGELFF
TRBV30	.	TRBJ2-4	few	TGTGCCTGGAGTGGGACTCACCCTGCGAAGGTTCAGTACTTC	CAWSGTHPAKVQYF
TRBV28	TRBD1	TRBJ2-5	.	TGTGCCAGCAGTGAACCGGGGACAGCGTACCAAGAGACCCAGTACTTC	CASSEPGTAYQETQYF
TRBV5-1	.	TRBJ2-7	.	TGCGCCAGCAGCTGGGCCCCTGGGGAGCTCTACGAGCAGTACTTC	CASSWAPGELYEQYF
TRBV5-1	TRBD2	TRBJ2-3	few	TGCGCCAGCAGCTCGGGGGACTACACAGATACGCAGTATTTT	CASSSGDYTDTQYF
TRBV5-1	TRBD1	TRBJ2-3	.	TGCGCCAGCAGCCGAGGGACAGGGGCCTACACAGATACGCAGTATTTT	CASSRGTGAYTDTQYF
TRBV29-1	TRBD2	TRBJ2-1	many	TGCAGCGCCCCAACTAGCGGCTTTCACAATGAGCAGTTCTTC	CSAPTSGFHNEQFF
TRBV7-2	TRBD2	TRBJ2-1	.	TGTGCCAGCAGCCGCGTAGTAGCGGGGCGAGGTGAGCAGTTCTTC	CASSRVVAGRGEQFF
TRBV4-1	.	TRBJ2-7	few	TGCGCCAGCAGCCAAGCACCGAGGGACTACGAGCAGTACTTC	CASSQAPRDYEQYF
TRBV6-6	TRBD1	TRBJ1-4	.	TGTGCCAGCACCGGGACAGGGGAGGGTGAAAAACTGTTTTTT	CASTGTGEGEKLFF
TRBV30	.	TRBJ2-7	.	TGTGCCTGGAGTGCTACTCCCTACGAGCAGTACTTC	CAWSATPYEQYF
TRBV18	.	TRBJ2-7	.	TGTGCCAGCTCCCCAGCGTCGGACGCCTACGAGCAGTACTTC	CASSPASDAYEQYF
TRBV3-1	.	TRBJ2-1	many	TGTGCCAGCAGCCAATCGGCAGCCTACAATGAGCAGTTCTTC	CASSQSAAYNEQFF
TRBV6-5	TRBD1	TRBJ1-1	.	TGTGCCAGCAGTTACACCACAGGGGTCACTGAAGCTTTCTTT	CASSYTTGVTEAFF
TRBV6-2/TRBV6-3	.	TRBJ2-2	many	TGTGCCAGCAGTTACGCTCAGTGGGGGACCGGGGAGCTGTTTTTT	CASSYAQWGTGELFF
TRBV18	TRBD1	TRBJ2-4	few	TGTGCCAGCTCCCGAGGGACAGGAGAAAACATTCAGTACTTC	CASSRGTGENIQYF
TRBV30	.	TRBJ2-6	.	TGTGCCTGGAGTTGGACAGCTGGGGCCAACGTCCTGACTTTC	CAWSWTAGANVLTF
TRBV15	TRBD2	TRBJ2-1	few	TGTGCCACCAGCAGAGATCAACTAGCGGGGGGGCACAATGAGCAGTTCTTC	CATSRDQLAGGHNEQFF
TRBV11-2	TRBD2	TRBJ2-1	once	TGTACCAGCAGCAACCCGCCGGGACTAGCTTCTCATGAGCAGTTCTTC	CTSSNPPGLASHEQFF
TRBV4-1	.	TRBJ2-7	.	TGCGCCAGCAGCCAAGATATGGGACGGACCTACGAGCAGTACTTC	CASSQDMGRTYEQYF
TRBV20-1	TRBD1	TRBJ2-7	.	TGCAGTGCGAATGGACAGGGACGGGGTGAGAACGAGCAGTACTTC	CSANGQGRGENEQYF
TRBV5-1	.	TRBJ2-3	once	TGCGCCAGCAGCTTAAGCTCCTCGGGGATATTCACAGATACGCAGTATTTT	CASSLSSSGIFTDTQYF
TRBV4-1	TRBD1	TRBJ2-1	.	TGCGCCAGCAGCCAAAGTTCTGCCCCGGGACAGGTCTACAATGAGCAGTTCTTC	CASSQSSAPGQVYNEQFF
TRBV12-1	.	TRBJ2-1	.	TGTGCCAGCAGCCCGGAGTGGGGGACTAGCTTCCACAATGAGCAGTTCTTC	CASSPEWGTSFHNEQFF
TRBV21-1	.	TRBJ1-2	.	TGTGCCAGCAGCAAGCCTGGGGCGGATTATGGCTACACCTTC	CASSKPGADYGYTF
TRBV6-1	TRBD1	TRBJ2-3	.	TGTGCCAGCAACCGGGACAGGGGCACAGATACGCAGTATTTT	CASNRDRGTDTQYF
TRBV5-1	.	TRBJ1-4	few	TGCGCCAGCAGCCCCGGGACAAAGGGACCAGATGAAAAACTGTTTTTT	CASSPGTKGPDEKLFF
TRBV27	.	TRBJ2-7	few	TGTGCCAGCAGTCCCAGGACACCCAATCCTCTAGCGCAGTACTTC	CASSPRTPNPLAQYF
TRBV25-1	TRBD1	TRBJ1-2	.	TGTGCCAGCAGGCGGGGACAGGGCTATGGCTACACCTTC	CASRRGQGYGYTF
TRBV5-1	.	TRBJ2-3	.	TGCGCCAGCACTGCAGGGGATTACAGAGATACGCAGTATTTT	CASTAGDYRDTQYF
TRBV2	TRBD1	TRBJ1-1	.	TGTGCCAGCAGTGGGGGGGCAGGGGGTCATCTCGCGATGAACACTGAAGCTTTCTTT	CASSGGAGGHLAMNTEAFF
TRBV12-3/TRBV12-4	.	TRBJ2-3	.	TGTGCCAGCAGTTTAAGGGGCATAGGTGGAACAGATACGCAGTATTTT	CASSLRGIGGTDTQYF
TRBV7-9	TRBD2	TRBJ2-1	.	TGTGCCAGCAGCCACACTAGCGGGGGTTACAGTGAGCAGTTCTTC	CASSHTSGGYSEQFF
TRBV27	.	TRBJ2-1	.	TGTGCCAGCAGCCCCGGGACACGGGGAGAGAATGAGCAGTTCTTC	CASSPGTRGENEQFF
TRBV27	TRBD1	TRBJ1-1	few	TGTGCCAGCAGGCTTGACAGGGTCGACACTGAAGCTTTCTTT	CASRLDRVDTEAFF
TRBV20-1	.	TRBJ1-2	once	TGCAGTACTAGAGGGTCTACCGGGACCGTGAAAACCCCCTATGGCTACACCTTC	CSTRGSTGTVKTPYGYTF
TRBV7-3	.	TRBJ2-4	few	TGTGCCAGCAGCTTAAAAAACATAAGTGTAGCCAAAAACATTCAGTACTTC	CASSLKNISVAKNIQYF
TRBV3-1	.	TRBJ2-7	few	TGTGCCAGCAGCCAAGATATTCGTGCCGAGCAGTACTTC	CASSQDIRAEQYF